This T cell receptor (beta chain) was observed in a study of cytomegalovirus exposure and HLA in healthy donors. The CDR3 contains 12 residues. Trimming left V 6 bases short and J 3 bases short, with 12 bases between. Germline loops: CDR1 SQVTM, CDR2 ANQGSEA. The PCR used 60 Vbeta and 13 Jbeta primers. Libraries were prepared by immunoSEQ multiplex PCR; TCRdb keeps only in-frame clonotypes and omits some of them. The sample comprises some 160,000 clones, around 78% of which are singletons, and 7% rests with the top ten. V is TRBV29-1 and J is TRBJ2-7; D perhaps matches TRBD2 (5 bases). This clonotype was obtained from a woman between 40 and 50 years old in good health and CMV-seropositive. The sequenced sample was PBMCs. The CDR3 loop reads CSVLGGYYEQYF. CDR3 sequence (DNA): TGCAGCGTACTCGGAGGCTACTACGAGCAGTACTTC.